One and the same sample provided the 26 T cell receptor beta chains below, sequenced in a study of cytomegalovirus exposure and HLA in healthy donors. The PCR had 60 Vbeta and 13 Jbeta primers. Sequencing used immunoSEQ multiplex PCR; TCRdb keeps in-frame clones, though not all of them. The table shows just over 150,000 clones, with around 76% occurring only once. The sequencing sample was made of PBMCs. These receptors were collected from a female donor in good health and CMV-seronegative.

This clone occurred once. V is TRBV9 and J is TRBJ2-7; D perhaps matches TRBD1 (5 bases). V gave up 3 bases and J gave up 0 bases, with 10 bases separating them. From germline, CDR1 is SGDLS and CDR2 YYNGEE. The CDR3 extends over 14 amino acids. CDR3 amino acids: CASSADDSSYEQYF. DNA of the CDR3: TGTGCCAGCAGCGCAGATGACAGCTCCTACGAGCAGTACTTC.

This rearrangement joins TRBV10-3 to TRBJ2-3; 11 nucleotides match TRBD2. Trimming cost V 6 bases and J 6 bases; bases outside gene matches: 5. This CDR3 has 14 amino acids. Germline V lookup: CDR1 ENHRY, CDR2 SYGVKD. This CDR3 is CAIRTSGARDTQYF. Here the CDR3 DNA reads TGTGCCATCAGGACTAGCGGGGCCAGGGATACGCAGTATTTT.

The V call is TRBV10-3, the J call TRBJ1-2; 8 bases match TRBD1. CDR1 and CDR2 from the germline V gene are ENHRY and SYGVKD. The trim removed 7 bases at V and 2 bases at J, leaving 9 bases unmatched. The length of the CDR3 is 15 residues. CDR3 region: CAITPGQGTNYGYTF. The CDR3 region has the DNA TGTGCCATCACCCCCGGACAGGGAACCAACTATGGCTACACCTTC.

The chain carries TRBV18 and TRBJ2-3; D is possibly TRBD1 (5 bases). The CDR3 extends over 16 amino acids. Looked up from germline, CDR1 is KGHSH and CDR2 is LQKENI. Between the trimmed V and J ends, which lost 2 bases and 5 bases, there was a span of 17 bases. The CDR3 region has the DNA TGTGCCAGCTCACCAATAGGGCCCCCAGGGCAAGATACGCAGTATTTT. Its protein product is CASSPIGPPGQDTQYF.

V and J are TRBV5-1 and TRBJ1-1; TRBD1 is a possible D gene (6 bases). V lost 6 bases and J lost 1, with 10 bases in between. In germline, CDR1 is SGHRS, CDR2 YFSETQ. The CDR3 contains 13 residues. The CDR3, as DNA: TGCGCCAGCACCACACAGGGGAACACTGAAGCTTTCTTT. It specifies CASTTQGNTEAFF. Using reference TRBV5-1 and TRBJ1-1 for the parts outside the CDR3, the full variable domain is KAGVTQTPRYLIKTRGQQVTLSCSPISGHRSVSWYQQTPGQGLQFLFEYFSETQRNKGNFPGRFSGRQFSNSRSEMNVSTLELGDSALYLCASTTQGNTEAFFGQGTRLTVV.

The chain employs TRBV7-3 and TRBJ2-6; maybe TRBD1 (5 bases). The V and J ends lost 5 bases and 3 bases respectively, with 11 bases between them. This CDR3 region has 15 residues. The germline V gene encodes CDR1 SGHTA and CDR2 FQGTGA. CDR3 sequence (DNA): TGTGCCAGCAGCCTACAGGCGGATGGGGCCAACGTCCTGACTTTC. Its protein is CASSLQADGANVLTF.

The gene calls are TRBV27 and TRBJ2-5; 10 nucleotides match TRBD2. Germline CDR1 MNHEY, CDR2 SMNVEV (reference sequence). The CDR3 spans 18 residues. Trimming at V came to 5 bases and at J to 3 bases, leaving 15 bases not matched to a gene. The CDR3 DNA reads TGTGCCAGCAGTAGAGCGGGGGGGCCGAGTCGGGCCAAAGAGACCCAGTACTTC. This translates into CASSRAGGPSRAKETQYF.

The V and J genes are TRBV7-8 and TRBJ1-5; tentative D call: TRBD1 (6 bases). The CDR3 spans 14 residues. V dropped 1 base and J dropped 2 bases, with 6 bases sitting between them. Germline assignment: CDR1 SGHVS and CDR2 FQNEAQ. CDR3 loop: CASSLEGGNQPQHF. Written as DNA, the CDR3 is TGTGCCAGCAGCTTAGAGGGGGGCAATCAGCCCCAGCATTTT.

The CDR3 reads CASGGTGENEQFF. CDR3 bases: TGCGCCAGCGGAGGGACAGGGGAAAATGAGCAGTTCTTC. This chain links TRBV5-1 with TRBJ2-1, with TRBD1 matching over 10 bases. Germline-derived CDR1 and CDR2 are SGHRS and YFSETQ. V lost 7 bases and J lost 7; bases outside the gene matches: 5. This CDR3 spans 13 amino acids.

V usage is TRBV5-1 and J usage is TRBJ2-4; TRBD2 agrees at 13 bases. CDR3 length equals 15 residues. Germline loops: CDR1 SGHRS, CDR2 YFSETQ. V was clipped by 4 bases and J by 7 bases; unmatched bases: 5. The chain's CDR3 is CASSDTSGGGNIQYF. As DNA, the CDR3 is TGCGCCAGCAGCGACACTAGCGGGGGGGGGAACATTCAGTACTTC.

This chain links TRBV7-9 with TRBJ1-1, with D perhaps matching TRBD1 (6 bases). V dropped 6 bases and J dropped 4 bases, with 15 bases sitting between them. Germline-derived CDR1 and CDR2 are SEHNR and FQNEAQ (reference sequence). The CDR3 spans 14 residues. The CDR3 sequence: CASRPTGRVTEAFF. The CDR3 DNA follows: TGTGCCAGCAGACCTACAGGGAGGGTCACTGAAGCTTTCTTT.

A single count supports this clone. The DNA of the CDR3 is TGTGCAAGTCGGGGGGGTATCAATTCCAAGGGACAGGGGCTAGTTCTGGGGGCGGATGGCTACACCTTC. The encoded protein is CASRGGINSKGQGLVLGADGYTF. The chain is built from TRBV12-2 and TRBJ1-2; the table's D call, TRBD1, was not checked against the DNA. TRBV12-2 is designated a pseudogene. The CDR3 consists of 23 residues.

J is TRBJ1-6 and V is TRBV11-1, with 8 nucleotides matching TRBD1. This CDR3 contains 16 residues. Germline CDR1 SGHAT, CDR2 FQDESV (reference sequence). The junction had 8 bases not matched to a gene; V was cut back by 6 bases and J by 4 bases. CDR3 sequence: CASRLTGAKYNSPLHF. CDR3 bases: TGTGCCAGCAGGTTGACAGGGGCGAAGTATAATTCACCCCTCCACTTT.

This chain joins TRBV6-5 and TRBJ1-1, with TRBD1 matching 8 bases. Germline V lookup: CDR1 MNHEY, CDR2 SVGAGI. The CDR3 consists of 14 residues. V lost 6 bases to trimming and J lost 6 bases; unmatched junction nucleotides: 9. CDR3 DNA: TGTGCCAGCAGGCCGGACAGGGAGTGGGCTGAAGCTTTCTTT. This gives the protein CASRPDREWAEAFF.

The V and J genes are TRBV6-1 and TRBJ2-5; 7 nucleotides align to TRBD1. Germline loops: CDR1 MNHNS, CDR2 SASEGT. Trimming took 3 bases from V and 5 from J; bases not matched to a gene: 9. This CDR3 is built from 15 residues. CDR3: CASSDTGAPGETQYF. CDR3 nucleotides: TGTGCCAGCAGTGACACAGGGGCTCCAGGGGAGACCCAGTACTTC.

This chain uses TRBV30 with TRBJ1-1; the D gene is possibly TRBD1 (5 bases). The V end was cut by 3 bases, the J end by 1 base, with 12 bases between. The CDR3 consists of 14 residues. Per germline, CDR1 GTSNPN and CDR2 SVGIG (reference sequence). The CDR3 bases are TGTGCCTGGAGGCCGGGAGGGACGAACACTGAAGCTTTCTTT. Its protein product is CAWRPGGTNTEAFF. Full variable domain (remainder filled in from reference TRBV30 and TRBJ1-1): SQTIHQWPATLVQPVGSPLSLECTVEGTSNPNLYWYRQAAGRGLQLLFYSVGIGQISSEVPQNLSASRPQDRQFILSSKKLLLSDSGFYLCAWRPGGTNTEAFFGQGTRLTVV.

The V gene is TRBV5-1, the J gene TRBJ2-1, with 8 bases matching TRBD1. There are 17 residues in the CDR3. V lost 0 bases, J lost 0 bases, and 5 bases stayed unmatched. Germline CDR1 SGHRS, CDR2 YFSETQ. The CDR3 DNA reads TGCGCCAGCAGCTTGGGGACAGGGCCAATCTCCTACAATGAGCAGTTCTTC. The encoded protein is CASSLGTGPISYNEQFF.

This rearrangement joins TRBV5-6 to TRBJ1-3; D is perhaps TRBD1 (6 bases). V lost 0 bases to trimming and J lost 4 bases, with 11 bases between them. The CDR3 extends over 15 amino acids. The V gene's germline CDR1 is SGHDT and CDR2 YYEEEE. In nucleotides, the CDR3 is TGTGCCAGCAGCTTGGATTCCAGGGGAGGAAACACCATATATTTT. Residues: CASSLDSRGGNTIYF.

V gene TRBV18 combines with J gene TRBJ1-2; 8 bases line up with TRBD1. V shed 6 bases and J 2 bases; nucleotides not matched to a gene: 11. The CDR3 has 16 residues. Germline V gene sequence: CDR1 KGHSH, CDR2 LQKENI. CDR3 region: CASSPSDRGRNYGYTF. CDR3 nucleotides: TGTGCCAGCTCGCCATCTGACAGGGGAAGGAACTATGGCTACACCTTC.

The rearrangement uses TRBV7-2 and TRBJ1-3; D is ambiguous. The CDR3 totals 15 residues. Germline V lookup: CDR1 SGHTA, CDR2 FQGNSA. V lost 5 bases to trimming and J lost 6 bases, with 17 bases between them. Here the CDR3 DNA reads TGTGCCAGCAGCCAAAATCCGACTCCTCTAAACACCATATATTTT. Protein: CASSQNPTPLNTIYF.

The J gene is TRBJ2-1, the V gene TRBV9, with D perhaps TRBD1 (6 bases). Germline V gene data show CDR1 as SGDLS and CDR2 as YYNGEE. CDR3 length equals 16 residues. V shed 7 bases and J shed 0 bases, with 17 bases lying between them. CDR3 amino acids: CASSAKGDLSYNEQFF. CDR3 DNA sequence: TGTGCCAGCTCAGCCAAGGGGGACCTCTCCTACAATGAGCAGTTCTTC.

V and J are TRBV30 and TRBJ2-5, with D maybe TRBD1 (5 bases). This CDR3 spans 14 amino acids. Per germline, CDR1 GTSNPN and CDR2 SVGIG (reference sequence). The V end was cut by 4 bases, the J end by 5 bases, with 17 bases between. CDR3 coding DNA: TGTGCCTGGAACCCAGGGTTGGGGCGGGAGACCCAGTACTTC. Protein product: CAWNPGLGRETQYF.

CDR3 DNA: TGTGCCAGCAGCCAGGACAGGGAGCACTATGGCTACACCTTC. This codes for CASSQDREHYGYTF. The rearrangement uses TRBV7-2 and TRBJ1-2; 8 bases are a match to TRBD1. Germline-derived CDR1 and CDR2 are SGHTA and FQGNSA. V shed 5 bases, J shed 3 bases, and the junction held 5 bases outside the gene matches. The CDR3 contains 14 residues.

V usage is TRBV5-1 and J usage is TRBJ2-5, with 7 bases that match TRBD2. CDR1 is SGHRS, CDR2 YFSETQ, per germline. The V and J ends lost 5 bases and 7 bases, in that order; junction bases with no gene match: 23. The CDR3 consists of 18 residues. CDR3 DNA sequence: TGCGCCAGCAGACCGACTCTTTCCAGGACTAGTGGCCTCGGGACCCAGTACTTC. Translating gives CASRPTLSRTSGLGTQYF.

V and J are TRBV27 and TRBJ2-4; TRBD2 aligns across 7 bases. The germline V gene has CDR1 MNHEY and CDR2 SMNVEV (reference sequence). The CDR3 totals 16 residues. J was trimmed by 7 bases and V by 5 bases; bases with no gene match: 14. CDR3: CASSPTTSPPGNIQYF. The CDR3 DNA is TGTGCCAGCAGTCCTACGACTAGCCCCCCTGGTAACATTCAGTACTTC.

The rearrangement uses TRBV2 and TRBJ2-7; 7 positions agree with TRBD2. The CDR3 runs to 12 residues. The J segment lost 7 bases and the V segment lost 4 bases, leaving 4 bases of the junction unmatched. Germline V gives CDR1 SNHLY, CDR2 FYNNEI. The CDR3 DNA follows: TGTGCCAGCAGTGGACTAGCACGGGAGCAGTACTTC. Translation gives CASSGLAREQYF.